This T cell receptor (beta chain) was sequenced during a study of T cells after yellow fever vaccination. Turning to the study itself: Preparation of the low-cell-number fractions used SMART-Seq v4 Ultra Low Input.

The germline gives CDR1 SGHTA, CDR2 FQGTGA. J gave up 4 bases and V 5 bases, and 6 bases lay outside the gene matches. The CDR3 spans 16 residues. 5'RACE template switching produced TCR cDNA carrying a universal primer site and UMIs. TCRdb itself ran the 5' RACE reads through MiXCR, one entry per CDR3 protein. There are more than 90,000 distinct CDR3 sequences in the sample; 5.5% to 8% occur only once, and roughly 3% lies in the top ten. A few counts support this clonotype. Its antigen is not known. Study-level points and caveats: Of the clonotypes, a small share occurred in both CD4 and CD8 compartments.

The rearrangement uses TRBV7-3 and TRBJ2-3, with 13 bases that match TRBD2. Specimen: CD4+ T cells sorted from PBMCs, collected roughly 46 days after the first yellow fever vaccination. The receptor was derived from a man between 18 and 29 years old who received the YFV17D yellow fever vaccine. The CDR3 sequence is CASSPDGLAGADTQYF. CDR3 bases: TGTGCCAGCAGCCCCGACGGACTAGCGGGGGCAGATACGCAGTATTTT.